These T cell receptor beta chains were read from a single sample in a study of blood T cells in healthy people across ages. TCRdb redid the calling of the 5' RACE reads with MiXCR, one entry per CDR3 protein. Altogether fewer than 750,000 distinct CDR3 sequences are present, about 45% being singletons, with the ten largest covering about 26%. Sequenced sample: blood. These receptors all stem from a man older than 75 in good health. Each CDR3 is given with its conserved first and last residue. The D gene is left open where the match is weak. The size entry is marked missing in some rows and otherwise reads once, few, many or a size class.

V gene: TRBV9
J gene: TRBJ2-3
D gene: .
clone size: .
CDR3 protein: CASSVAGVGTDTQYF
CDR3 DNA: TGTGCCAGCAGCGTAGCAGGGGTTGGGACAGATACGCAGTATTTT

V gene: TRBV6-1
J gene: TRBJ2-3
D gene: TRBD2
clone size: few
CDR3 protein: CASSPIRGDGFFPDTQYF
CDR3 DNA: TGTGCCAGCAGCCCTATTCGGGGGGACGGGTTTTTTCCAGATACGCAGTATTTT

V gene: TRBV7-8
J gene: TRBJ2-3
D gene: TRBD1
clone size: .
CDR3 protein: CASSPWTGGRTDTQYF
CDR3 DNA: TGTGCCAGCAGCCCTTGGACAGGGGGCAGGACAGATACGCAGTATTTT

V gene: TRBV6-5
J gene: TRBJ1-2
D gene: .
clone size: .
CDR3 protein: CASRGARDTPCGYTF
CDR3 DNA: TGTGCCAGCAGAGGGGCCCGGGACACCCCTTGTGGCTACACCTTC

V gene: TRBV7-9
J gene: TRBJ1-1
D gene: .
clone size: .
CDR3 protein: CASSLEGSTEAFF
CDR3 DNA: TGTGCCAGCAGCTTAGAAGGAAGCACTGAAGCTTTCTTT

V gene: TRBV12-3/TRBV12-4
J gene: TRBJ1-5
D gene: .
clone size: few
CDR3 protein: CASSLSRGKSNQPQHF
CDR3 DNA: TGTGCCAGCAGTTTAAGTCGCGGAAAAAGCAATCAGCCCCAGCATTTT

V gene: TRBV5-5
J gene: TRBJ1-2
D gene: .
clone size: few
CDR3 protein: CASSLGDGGGYTF
CDR3 DNA: TGTGCCAGCAGCTTGGGGGACGGGGGAGGCTACACCTTC

V gene: TRBV20-1
J gene: TRBJ1-2
D gene: .
clone size: .
CDR3 protein: CSARDPGRVYGYTF
CDR3 DNA: TGCAGTGCTAGAGATCCGGGTCGGGTCTATGGCTACACCTTC

V gene: TRBV29-1
J gene: TRBJ1-5
D gene: TRBD1
clone size: .
CDR3 protein: CSVADRVGNQPQHF
CDR3 DNA: TGCAGCGTTGCGGACAGGGTAGGCAATCAGCCCCAGCATTTT

V gene: TRBV29-1
J gene: TRBJ1-5
D gene: .
clone size: .
CDR3 protein: CSDARGTQPQHF
CDR3 DNA: TGCAGCGATGCTAGGGGGACTCAGCCCCAGCATTTT

V gene: TRBV5-1
J gene: TRBJ2-1
D gene: .
clone size: .
CDR3 protein: CASSLNRKYNEQFF
CDR3 DNA: TGCGCCAGCAGCTTGAACAGGAAGTACAATGAGCAGTTCTTC

V gene: TRBV4-3
J gene: TRBJ2-7
D gene: TRBD1
clone size: .
CDR3 protein: CASSPRQGLTYEQYF
CDR3 DNA: TGCGCCAGCAGCCCAAGACAGGGCCTTACGTACGAGCAGTACTTC